The 29 T cell receptor beta chains presented below share a single source sample, sequenced in a study of blood T cell repertoires in COVID-19. The data were produced by immunoSEQ multiplex PCR, yet TCRdb's version contains in-frame clones alone and is incomplete. The sample includes about 200,000 clones, around 80% of them seen just once. Sequencing was carried out using PBMCs or T cells enriched from blood (not recorded which). The receptors shown here come from a woman aged 40 to 50 with acute COVID-19.

This chain connects TRBV18 to TRBJ2-5; no clear D. V lost 0 bases and J lost 2, with 10 bases in between. Germline CDR1 reads KGHSH; CDR2 reads LQKENI. This CDR3 has 15 residues. CDR3 sequence (DNA): TGTGCCAGCTCACCACCGTACTCACCGCAAGAGACCCAGTACTTC. As protein: CASSPPYSPQETQYF. The complete variable domain, with remaining parts taken from reference TRBV18 and TRBJ2-5, reads NAGVMQNPRHLVRRRGQEARLRCSPMKGHSHVYWYRQLPEEGLKFMVYLQKENIIDESGMPKERFSAEFPKEGPSILRIQQVVRGDSAAYFCASSPPYSPQETQYFGPGTRLLVL.

The chain links TRBV24-1 to TRBJ1-2; the match to TRBD1 covers 7 bases. V trimming: 3 bases; J trimming: 6 bases; junction bases outside the gene matches: 9. Per germline, CDR1 KGHDR and CDR2 SFDVKD. The CDR3 length is 15 residues. The CDR3 reads CATSDDQGGADGYTF. DNA of the CDR3: TGTGCCACCAGTGATGACCAGGGGGGCGCAGATGGCTACACCTTC.

V usage is TRBV10-3 and J usage is TRBJ1-4, with 7 bases aligning to TRBD1. CDR3 length: 14 residues. The V gene's germline CDR1 is ENHRY and CDR2 SYGVKD. J was trimmed by 5 bases and V by 6 bases; bases with no gene match: 6. CDR3: CAIRGDSGNEKLFF. The CDR3 region has the DNA TGTGCCATCAGGGGGGACAGCGGGAATGAAAAACTGTTTTTT.

V is TRBV7-2 and J is TRBJ2-3, with TRBD2 matching over 11 bases. From germline, CDR1 is SGHTA and CDR2 FQGNSA. Trimming at V came to 2 bases and at J to 0 bases, leaving 7 bases not matched to a gene. The CDR3 length is 18 residues. The CDR3 nucleotides read TGTGCCAGCAGCTTATTCATAAGGACTAGCGGGAGCACAGATACGCAGTATTTT. Its protein is CASSLFIRTSGSTDTQYF. The entire variable domain, with the rest obtained from reference TRBV7-2 and TRBJ2-3, is as follows: GAGVSQSPSNKVTEKGKDVELRCDPISGHTALYWYRQSLGQGLEFLIYFQGNSAPDKSGLPSDRFSAERTGGSVSTLTIQRTQQEDSAVYLCASSLFIRTSGSTDTQYFGPGTRLTVL.

This CDR3 reads CASSPLGSDEFF. In DNA, the CDR3 is TGTGCCAGCTCACCATTAGGGAGTGATGAGTTCTTC. The chain couples TRBV18 to TRBJ2-1; D is possibly TRBD2 (5 bases). This CDR3 contains 12 residues. V lost 2 bases to trimming and J lost 14 bases, with 13 bases between them. Germline CDR1 and CDR2: KGHSH and LQKENI.

The chain's CDR3 is CASSLEASGPYNEQFF. The CDR3 DNA follows: TGCGCCAGCAGCTTGGAGGCTAGCGGTCCCTACAATGAGCAGTTCTTC. V and J are TRBV5-1 and TRBJ2-1; 7 nucleotides line up with TRBD2. The V gene end was trimmed by 0 bases and the J gene end by 2 bases; junction bases not matched to a gene: 5. Germline V gene lookup returns CDR1 SGHRS and CDR2 YFSETQ. The CDR3 contains 16 residues.

This chain links TRBV5-4 with TRBJ2-1; D gene unclear. The CDR3 loop spans 16 amino acids. Trimming cost V 0 bases and J 0 bases, with 10 bases left between them. CDR1 is SGHNT, CDR2 YYREEE, per germline (reference sequence). CDR3 in amino acids: CASSLDSLFSYNEQFF. CDR3 DNA sequence: TGTGCCAGCAGCTTGGACAGCTTATTCTCCTACAATGAGCAGTTCTTC.

This chain joins TRBV28 and TRBJ2-7; 7 nucleotides align to TRBD1. The junction had 9 bases not matched to a gene; V was cut back by 6 bases and J by 4 bases. The CDR3 contains 14 residues. Germline CDR1 reads MDHEN; CDR2 reads SYDVKM. Here the CDR3 reads CASSQSGTDYEQYF. As DNA, the CDR3 is TGTGCCAGCAGCCAATCCGGGACAGATTACGAGCAGTACTTC.

The table lists this clone with a count of one. This chain joins TRBV7-9 and TRBJ1-4, with no clear D. This CDR3 has 14 amino acids. Germline V CDR1 and CDR2: SEHNR, FQNEAQ (reference sequence). V gave up 2 bases and J gave up 8 bases, with 12 bases separating them. This CDR3 reads CASSLQGAREKLFF. For the CDR3, the DNA is TGTGCCAGCAGCTTACAAGGCGCTAGGGAAAAACTGTTTTTT.

V usage is TRBV19 and J usage is TRBJ2-6, with 8 bases aligning to TRBD1. The CDR3 covers 19 residues. CDR1 is LNHDA and CDR2 is SQIVND in the germline V gene (reference sequence). The trim removed 7 bases at V and 0 bases at J, leaving 14 bases unmatched. The CDR3 protein is CASTQSPGQAFSGANVLTF. DNA for the CDR3: TGTGCCAGTACCCAAAGTCCGGGACAGGCGTTCTCTGGGGCCAACGTCCTGACTTTC. Together with reference TRBV19 and TRBJ2-6, the CDR3 gives the full variable domain: DGGITQSPKYLFRKEGQNVTLSCEQNLNHDAMYWYRQDPGQGLRLIYYSQIVNDFQKGDIAEGYSVSREKKESFPLTVTSAQKNPTAFYLCASTQSPGQAFSGANVLTFGAGSRLTVL.

The chain is built from TRBV7-2 and TRBJ2-3, with D possibly TRBD2 on 6 matching bases. Looked up from germline, CDR1 is SGHTA and CDR2 is FQGNSA. V lost 5 bases and J 4 bases, leaving 13 bases between the germline ends. The CDR3 extends over 14 amino acids. CDR3 sequence: CASSLPWGADTQYF. The DNA for the CDR3 is TGTGCCAGCAGCCTGCCATGGGGGGCAGATACGCAGTATTTT.

The chain combines TRBV7-9 with TRBJ2-3; a possible D gene is TRBD2 (5 bases). CDR3 length equals 16 residues. The germline gives CDR1 SEHNR, CDR2 FQNEAQ (reference sequence). V lost 5 bases to trimming and J lost 3 bases, with 18 bases between them. The CDR3 reads CASSPKDGELTDTQYF. Here the CDR3 DNA reads TGTGCCAGCAGCCCGAAGGACGGGGAGTTGACAGATACGCAGTATTTT.

With respect to this clone: Germline and junction disagree at one end, which may indicate a read error. V and J are TRBV7-3 and TRBJ2-3, with 9 bases aligning to TRBD1. This CDR3 region has 16 residues. CDR1 and CDR2 (germline): SGHTA, FQGTGA. CDR3 DNA: TGTGCCAGCAGCCTAACAGGGGGCAGCGGTTCAGATACGCAGTATTTT. Translated, it gives CASSLTGGSGSDTQYF.

This chain links TRBV24-1 with TRBJ2-3, with TRBD1 matching 8 bases. The germline CDR1 and CDR2 sequences are KGHDR and SFDVKD. This CDR3 has 16 residues. Trimming cost V 1 base and J 2 bases; bases outside gene matches: 4. CDR3 nucleotide sequence: TGTGCCACCAGTGATTTCCGGGACAGGCTCACAGATACGCAGTATTTT. Translated: CATSDFRDRLTDTQYF.

Ten or more counts support this clone. The CDR3 here is CASSLEYSVNEKLFF. The CDR3 DNA sequence: TGTGCCAGCAGCTTGGAGTACAGTGTGAATGAAAAACTGTTTTTT. J is TRBJ1-4 and V is TRBV5-5; D unresolved. V lost 0 bases and J lost 5, with 11 bases in between. The germline CDR1 and CDR2 sequences are SGHKS and YYEKEE (reference sequence). CDR3 length equals 15 residues.

V usage is TRBV19 and J usage is TRBJ2-2, with 14 positions matching TRBD2. This CDR3 is built from 15 residues. Germline trimming cut 5 bases from V and 8 bases from J; bases unmatched to any gene: 4. In germline, CDR1 is LNHDA, CDR2 SQIVND (reference sequence). The CDR3 DNA reads TGTGCCAGTAGTTCGGGACTAGCGGGAGAGGGGGAGCTGTTTTTT. The encoded protein is CASSSGLAGEGELFF.

In this sample, this clone turned up a few times. The rearrangement links TRBV28 to TRBJ1-5, with 7 bases fitting TRBD1. This CDR3 spans 16 amino acids. Germline-derived CDR1 and CDR2 are MDHEN and SYDVKM. V trimming: 6 bases; J trimming: 3 bases; junction bases outside the gene matches: 11. The CDR3 nucleotides read TGTGCCAGCAGACCCACTCGGACAGGATTCAATCAGCCCCAGCATTTT. Its protein product is CASRPTRTGFNQPQHF.

This chain uses TRBV30 with TRBJ1-5; D is unclear. The CDR3 has 14 residues. CDR1 and CDR2 from the germline V gene are GTSNPN and SVGIG (reference sequence). Trimming took off 2 bases at V and 1 base at J, with 9 bases between the two ends. DNA for the CDR3: TGTGCCTGGAGTCCTGGGCCGAGCAATCAGCCCCAGCATTTT. It yields the protein CAWSPGPSNQPQHF.

In DNA form, the CDR3 reads TGTGCCAGCAGTCCGTCGACAGGGCTCTGGACTAATGAAAAACTGTTTTTT. Translation gives CASSPSTGLWTNEKLFF. The chain carries TRBV27 and TRBJ1-4, with 7 bases fitting TRBD1. The V and J ends lost 5 bases and 2 bases, in that order; junction bases with no gene match: 11. Per the germline V gene, CDR1 is MNHEY and CDR2 is SMNVEV (reference sequence). The CDR3 runs 17 residues.

The J gene is TRBJ1-5, the V gene TRBV6-6; 10 bases align to TRBD1. V was pared by 6 bases and J by 9 bases, with 8 bases of the junction left unmatched. The CDR3 loop spans 14 amino acids. In germline, CDR1 is MNHNY, CDR2 SVGAGI (reference sequence). In DNA, the CDR3 is TGTGCCAGCAGGGATCCGGGACAGGGGATGCCCCAGCATTTT. Amino acid sequence: CASRDPGQGMPQHF.

The J gene is TRBJ1-5, the V gene TRBV28, with 8 nucleotides matching TRBD1. This CDR3 region has 17 residues. Germline-derived CDR1 and CDR2 are MDHEN and SYDVKM. V was pared by 6 bases and J by 4 bases, with 14 bases of the junction left unmatched. In DNA, the CDR3 is TGTGCCAGCAGGCACTCGGGACAGGCTCACGAGAATCAGCCCCAGCATTTT. Its protein is CASRHSGQAHENQPQHF.

This chain connects TRBV27 to TRBJ2-7; possibly TRBD1 for D (7 bases). In germline, CDR1 is MNHEY, CDR2 SMNVEV (reference sequence). This CDR3 has 18 amino acids. The ends were cut back, 2 bases at V and 2 bases at J, with 22 bases in the middle. The DNA for the CDR3 is TGTGCCAGCAGTTTAGCCCCATTCCCCGGCAGGGGGGCCTACGAGCAGTACTTC. It is translated as CASSLAPFPGRGAYEQYF.

The gene calls are TRBV10-1 and TRBJ1-2; 7 bases line up with TRBD1. J gave up 8 bases and V 3 bases, and 6 bases lay outside the gene matches. The CDR3 spans 13 residues. The germline CDR1 and CDR2 sequences are WNHNN and SYGVQD (reference sequence). CDR3 coding DNA: TGCGCCAGCAGTGAACACAGGGGAGGCGGCTACACCTTC. Residues: CASSEHRGGGYTF.

The V gene is TRBV30, the J gene TRBJ1-5; TRBD1 is a possible D gene (6 bases). The germline V and J ends were trimmed by 3 bases and 10 bases, with 16 bases remaining between them. The germline gives CDR1 GTSNPN, CDR2 SVGIG (reference sequence). The CDR3 is made up of 13 amino acids. In nucleotides, the CDR3 is TGTGCCTGGAGCGATCTAGCACAGGGACCCCAGCATTTT. Protein: CAWSDLAQGPQHF.

The V call is TRBV28, the J call TRBJ1-1; maybe TRBD1 (5 bases). The CDR3 sequence is 17 residues long. V was trimmed by 6 bases and J by 0 bases, leaving 20 bases between them. The V gene's germline CDR1 is MDHEN and CDR2 SYDVKM. This CDR3 is CASRGVQLGGMNTEAFF. For the CDR3, the DNA is TGTGCCAGCAGAGGGGTTCAATTGGGGGGGATGAACACTGAAGCTTTCTTT.

The table lists this clone with many counts. The chain combines TRBV2 with TRBJ1-4, with D possibly TRBD1 on 5 matching bases. The V gene lost 7 bases and the J gene lost 7 bases, with 19 bases spanning the gap. From germline, CDR1 is SNHLY and CDR2 FYNNEI. The CDR3 is 15 residues long. CDR3 nucleotides: TGTGCCAGCAATCAAGCCACAGGTAGCATTGAAAAACTGTTTTTT. Its translation is CASNQATGSIEKLFF.

This rearrangement joins TRBV6-5 to TRBJ2-1, with 9 bases matching TRBD1. With 7 bases clipped from V and 6 bases from J, the junction kept 10 bases outside the gene matches. CDR1 and CDR2 (germline): MNHEY, SVGAGI. The CDR3 spans 15 residues. Written as DNA, the CDR3 is TGTGCCAGCAACTTAGGGACAGGGCTGAGCAATGAGCAGTTCTTC. Its translation: CASNLGTGLSNEQFF.

The V call is TRBV12-3 or TRBV12-4, the J call TRBJ1-2, with D uncertain. V was clipped by 6 bases and J by 4 bases, with 9 bases between them. The CDR3 has 12 residues. CDR3 sequence (DNA): TGTGCCAGCAGCACTACCGGCTATGGCTACACCTTC. Translating gives CASSTTGYGYTF.

The J gene is TRBJ1-3, the V gene TRBV19, with 8 bases aligning to TRBD1. The CDR3 is 15 residues long. In germline, CDR1 is LNHDA, CDR2 SQIVND (reference sequence). The V and J ends lost 5 bases and 3 bases, in that order; junction bases with no gene match: 6. CDR3 coding DNA: TGTGCCAGTAGTCCGACAGGGGCTGATGGAAACACCATATATTTT. Its protein product is CASSPTGADGNTIYF.